This TCR beta chain was captured in a study of OX40 agonist ivuxolimab in advanced cancers. Generated by immunoSEQ multiplex PCR, the TCRdb table keeps only in-frame clones and is missing some. This table holds fewer than 90,000 clones, roughly nine tenths found once. Germline CDR1 SGHRS, CDR2 YFSETQ. This CDR3 is 15 amino acids long. V shed 3 bases and J shed 1 base, with 10 bases lying between them. This sequence originates from an adult with an advanced solid tumor such as melanoma, head and neck, liver or kidney cancer. V gene TRBV5-1 combines with J gene TRBJ2-2, with D hard to call. The sample here was CD4+ or CD8+ T cells sorted from blood, taken in a trial of the OX40 agonist ivuxolimab. The CDR3 nucleotides read TGCGCCAGCAGCTCGACATCTTTGAACACCGGGGAGCTGTTTTTT. Translating it yields CASSSTSLNTGELFF.